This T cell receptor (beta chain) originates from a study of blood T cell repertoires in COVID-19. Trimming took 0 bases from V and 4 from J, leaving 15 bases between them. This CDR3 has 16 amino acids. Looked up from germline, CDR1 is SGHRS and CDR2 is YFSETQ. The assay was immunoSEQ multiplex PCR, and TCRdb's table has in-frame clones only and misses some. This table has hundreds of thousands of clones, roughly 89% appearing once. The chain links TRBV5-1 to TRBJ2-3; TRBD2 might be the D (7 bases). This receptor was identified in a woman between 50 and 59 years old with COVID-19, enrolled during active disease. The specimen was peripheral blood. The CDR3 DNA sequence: TGCGCCAGCAGCTTGGTAGGACGGGGGGCCCCAGATACGCAGTATTTT. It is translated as CASSLVGRGAPDTQYF.